A single sample gave rise to the 20 T cell receptor beta chains below, sequenced in a study of response to subunit inactivated influenza vaccine. TCRdb independently ran MiXCR on the RT-PCR reads; one entry per CDR3 protein. Of 500,000 or so distinct CDR3 sequences listed, approximately 17% are singletons. The sequenced sample was CD4+ T cells sorted from PBMCs, obtained around 25 months after vaccination. These receptors were taken from a man between 45 and 75 years old who received an inactivated influenza vaccine.

This chain uses TRBV7-2 with TRBJ1-4, with 9 bases matching TRBD1. V was pared by 5 bases and J by 5 bases, with 6 bases of the junction left unmatched. This CDR3 is 15 amino acids long. Germline assignment: CDR1 SGHTA and CDR2 FQGNSA. The CDR3, as DNA: TGTGCCAGCAGCCCCTCCGGGACAGGGAATGAAAAACTGTTTTTT. Its translation: CASSPSGTGNEKLFF.

This clonotype has more than one count but fewer than ten. The chain recombines TRBV4-2 with TRBJ2-2, with a tentative D call TRBD1 (5 bases). This CDR3 is 18 amino acids long. Per germline, CDR1 LGHNA and CDR2 YNFKEQ. V lost 4 bases and J 3 bases, leaving 21 bases between the germline ends. In DNA, the CDR3 is TGTGCCAGCAGCCGTGACTCGAAAGGGGCAAAACACACCGGGGAGCTGTTTTTT. It is translated as CASSRDSKGAKHTGELFF.

This chain connects TRBV5-1 to TRBJ2-7, with a possible D match to TRBD2 (7 bases). The CDR3 is 15 amino acids. Germline V gene lookup returns CDR1 SGHRS and CDR2 YFSETQ. V was shortened by 4 bases and J by 3 bases, with 17 bases between the two germline ends. The CDR3 spells CASSPGGFSNYEQYF. The CDR3 DNA follows: TGCGCCAGCAGCCCGGGGGGCTTCTCAAACTACGAGCAGTACTTC. Filled out from reference TRBV5-1 and TRBJ2-7, the complete variable domain reads KAGVTQTPRYLIKTRGQQVTLSCSPISGHRSVSWYQQTPGQGLQFLFEYFSETQRNKGNFPGRFSGRQFSNSRSEMNVSTLELGDSALYLCASSPGGFSNYEQYFGPGTRLTVT.

This rearrangement joins TRBV20-1 to TRBJ1-2, with D unclear. The germline CDR1 and CDR2 sequences are DFQATT and SNEGSKA (reference sequence). Trimming pared 5 bases from V and 7 bases from J, leaving 14 bases between. The CDR3 contains 12 residues. CDR3 in amino acids: CSASDLGRGYTF. CDR3 bases: TGCAGTGCTTCTGATCTGGGCCGTGGCTACACCTTC.

The CDR3 DNA is TGTGCCAGCAGCTTAGGGGGCTTGAGCACCGGGGAGCTGTTTTTT. This encodes CASSLGGLSTGELFF. The chain combines TRBV11-2 with TRBJ2-2; weak D call: TRBD1 (5 bases). The CDR3 sequence is 15 residues long. Germline CDR1 reads SGHAT; CDR2 reads FQNNGV. V lost 1 base to trimming and J lost 4 bases, with 10 bases between them.

This clonotype was detected only a few times. The chain has TRBV12-3 or TRBV12-4 and TRBJ2-2; no reliable D call. The CDR3 spans 11 residues. The V gene lost 5 bases and the J gene lost 7 bases, with 5 bases spanning the gap. The CDR3 DNA is TGTGCCAGCAGTACCGTCGGGGAGCTGTTTTTT. Translated: CASSTVGELFF.

CDR3: CASSSRDRNQPQHF. The DNA for the CDR3 is TGTGCCAGCAGCTCCCGGGACCGAAATCAGCCCCAGCATTTT. The chain has TRBV3-1 and TRBJ1-5; possible D gene TRBD1, 5 bases. The CDR3 consists of 14 residues. Germline-derived CDR1 and CDR2 are LGHDT and YNNKEL (reference sequence). V was trimmed by 5 bases and J by 4 bases, leaving 12 bases between them.

This clonotype has just a few counts. The chain recombines TRBV6-2 or TRBV6-3 with TRBJ1-1, with TRBD1 as a possible D gene (6 bases). The CDR3 contains 14 residues. V dropped 5 bases and J dropped 6 bases, with 16 bases sitting between them. The germline gives CDR1 MNHEY, CDR2 SVGEGT. In DNA, the CDR3 is TGTGCCAGCAGTCCTGACAGGTACCGAGCTGAAGCTTTCTTT. Translation: CASSPDRYRAEAFF.

The J gene is TRBJ2-3, the V gene TRBV6-2 or TRBV6-3; no reliable D call. The CDR3 runs to 13 residues. The germline gives CDR1 MNHEY, CDR2 SVGEGT. V was cut by 6 bases and J by 2 bases, with 9 bases left in between. The CDR3 spells CASSAPPTDTQYF. CDR3 in DNA: TGTGCCAGCAGCGCCCCACCCACAGATACGCAGTATTTT.

This clonotype turned up a few times. The genes are TRBV2 and TRBJ2-5; 7 nucleotides align to TRBD2. This CDR3 is built from 16 residues. Germline CDR1 reads SNHLY; CDR2 reads FYNNEI. V was pared by 5 bases and J by 5 bases, with 14 bases of the junction left unmatched. The CDR3 is CASSPPSAGVGETQYF. CDR3 sequence (DNA): TGTGCCAGCAGTCCCCCATCGGCGGGAGTAGGGGAGACCCAGTACTTC.

The sample holds a few counts of this clonotype. J is TRBJ2-1 and V is TRBV11-2; 9 nucleotides line up with TRBD2. The CDR3 is 18 amino acids. The V and J ends lost 2 bases and 1 base, in that order; junction bases with no gene match: 9. CDR1 and CDR2 from the germline V gene are SGHAT and FQNNGV. The CDR3 loop reads CASSLFAGGPVSYNEQFF. CDR3 nucleotide sequence: TGTGCCAGCAGCTTATTTGCGGGAGGGCCTGTATCCTACAATGAGCAGTTCTTC.

This rearrangement joins TRBV20-1 to TRBJ2-1; 7 bases line up with TRBD2. V lost 5 bases to trimming and J lost 6 bases; unmatched junction nucleotides: 4. Germline assignment: CDR1 DFQATT and CDR2 SNEGSKA (reference sequence). The CDR3 has 12 amino acids. This CDR3 is CSAGRTSNEQFF. In nucleotides, the CDR3 is TGCAGTGCTGGACGGACTAGCAATGAGCAGTTCTTC.

This clonotype occurred a few times. This chain joins TRBV28 and TRBJ2-7; D may be TRBD1 (6 bases). The germline V gene has CDR1 MDHEN and CDR2 SYDVKM. This CDR3 has 15 residues. Trimming left V 5 bases short and J 1 base short, with 15 bases between. DNA for the CDR3: TGTGCCAGCAGTCCCTGGGACACCTCATCCTACGAGCAGTACTTC. It is translated as CASSPWDTSSYEQYF.

Only a few counts were recorded for this clonotype. The chain employs TRBV12-3 or TRBV12-4 and TRBJ2-1; TRBD2 matches 8 bases. V gave up 6 bases and J gave up 0 bases; unmatched junction bases: 4. This CDR3 is built from 15 residues. In nucleotides, the CDR3 is TGTGCCAGCAGCCAGCGGGAGAGCTCCTACAATGAGCAGTTCTTC. Its translation is CASSQRESSYNEQFF.

The sample holds a few counts of this clonotype. This sequence joins TRBV15 and TRBJ2-2; unclear D gene. Trimming removed 0 bases at V and 1 base at J, with 6 bases between. Looked up from germline, CDR1 is LNHNV and CDR2 is YYDKDF (reference sequence). CDR3 length equals 15 residues. CDR3: CATSRDNGNTGELFF. The CDR3 bases are TGTGCCACCAGCAGAGATAACGGGAACACCGGGGAGCTGTTTTTT.

In this sample, this clonotype turned up a few times. The chain is built from TRBV12-3 or TRBV12-4 and TRBJ1-1; no firm D call. This CDR3 has 13 amino acids. V lost 2 bases and J 3 bases, leaving 7 bases between the germline ends. The chain's CDR3 is CASSLRRDTEAFF. CDR3 coding DNA: TGTGCCAGCAGTTTACGGAGGGACACTGAAGCTTTCTTT.

The chain recombines TRBV7-9 with TRBJ2-7, with D unclear. The CDR3 sequence is 14 residues long. From germline, CDR1 is SEHNR and CDR2 FQNEAQ (reference sequence). Trimming took 0 bases from V and 4 from J, leaving 10 bases between them. CDR3 amino acids: CASSLAGSPYEQYF. Written as DNA, the CDR3 is TGTGCCAGCAGCTTAGCGGGATCCCCTTACGAGCAGTACTTC.

A few counts support this clonotype. This sequence joins TRBV12-3 or TRBV12-4 and TRBJ1-2; 11 bases match TRBD1. Unmatched junction bases numbered 18, after V lost 8 bases and J lost 4 bases. The CDR3 runs to 18 residues. The CDR3 protein is CASDPGTGGILTLYGYTF. The CDR3 bases are TGTGCCAGCGATCCCGGGACAGGGGGGATACTAACTCTCTATGGCTACACCTTC.

The V gene is TRBV28, the J gene TRBJ2-1; TRBD2 aligns across 12 bases. Germline values: CDR1 MDHEN, CDR2 SYDVKM. This CDR3 has 16 amino acids. Trimming removed 5 bases from V and 5 bases from J; junction bases left unmatched: 7. CDR3 protein: CASSPIGLAGHNEQFF. Written as DNA, the CDR3 is TGTGCCAGCAGTCCCATCGGACTAGCGGGGCACAATGAGCAGTTCTTC. Using reference TRBV28 and TRBJ2-1 for the parts outside the CDR3, the full variable domain is DVKVTQSSRYLVKRTGEKVFLECVQDMDHENMFWYRQDPGLGLRLIYFSYDVKMKEKGDIPEGYSVSREKKERFSLILESASTNQTSMYLCASSPIGLAGHNEQFFGPGTRLTVL.

V and J are TRBV11-2 and TRBJ2-6; D call uncertain. Germline assignment: CDR1 SGHAT and CDR2 FQNNGV. V lost 5 bases to trimming and J lost 0 bases, with 11 bases between them. CDR3 length: 16 residues. This chain's CDR3 is CASSPPLSSGANVLTF. CDR3 nucleotides: TGTGCCAGCAGCCCCCCCCTAAGCTCTGGGGCCAACGTCCTGACTTTC.